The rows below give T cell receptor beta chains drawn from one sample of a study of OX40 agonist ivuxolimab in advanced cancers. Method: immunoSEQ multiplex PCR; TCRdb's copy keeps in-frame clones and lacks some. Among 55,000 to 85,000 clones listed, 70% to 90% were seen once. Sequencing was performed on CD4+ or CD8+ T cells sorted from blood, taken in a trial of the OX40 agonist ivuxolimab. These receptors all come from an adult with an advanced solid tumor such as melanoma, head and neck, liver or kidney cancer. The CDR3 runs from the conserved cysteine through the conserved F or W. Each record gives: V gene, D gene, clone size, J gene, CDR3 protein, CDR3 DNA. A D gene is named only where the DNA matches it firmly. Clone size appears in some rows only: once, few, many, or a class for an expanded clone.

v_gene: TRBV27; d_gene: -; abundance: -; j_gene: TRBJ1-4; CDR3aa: CASSLKASAMEKLFF; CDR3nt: TGTGCCAGCAGTTTAAAGGCCTCTGCGATGGAAAAACTGTTTTTT
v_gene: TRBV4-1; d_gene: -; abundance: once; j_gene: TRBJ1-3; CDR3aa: CASSQVRGNTIYF; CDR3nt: TGCGCCAGCAGCCAAGTACGGGGAAACACCATATATTTT
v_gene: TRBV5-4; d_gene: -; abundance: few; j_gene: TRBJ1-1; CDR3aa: CASSLNGINTEAFF; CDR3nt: TGTGCCAGCAGCTTGAACGGCATTAACACTGAAGCTTTCTTT
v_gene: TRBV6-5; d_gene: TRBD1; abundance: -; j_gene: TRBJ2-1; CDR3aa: CASRDRAMGRGEQFF; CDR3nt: TGTGCCAGCCGAGACAGGGCTATGGGCCGGGGTGAGCAGTTCTTC
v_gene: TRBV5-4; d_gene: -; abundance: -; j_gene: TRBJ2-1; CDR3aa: CASSLSPNNEQFF; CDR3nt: TGTGCCAGCAGCTTGAGTCCCAACAATGAGCAGTTCTTC
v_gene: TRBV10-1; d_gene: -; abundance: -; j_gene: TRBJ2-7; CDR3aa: CASSEFRRDGAYEQYF; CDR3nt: TGCGCCAGCAGTGAGTTTCGACGGGACGGAGCCTACGAGCAGTACTTC
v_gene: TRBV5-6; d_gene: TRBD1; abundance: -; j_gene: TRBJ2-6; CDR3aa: CASSLTSGTGGPGANVLTF; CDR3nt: TGTGCCAGCAGCCTGACGTCCGGGACAGGGGGACCTGGGGCCAACGTCCTGACTTTC
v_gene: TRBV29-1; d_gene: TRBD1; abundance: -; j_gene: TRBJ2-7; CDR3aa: CSVEDSIGTASYEQYF; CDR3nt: TGCAGCGTTGAAGATTCGATAGGGACAGCCTCCTACGAGCAGTACTTC
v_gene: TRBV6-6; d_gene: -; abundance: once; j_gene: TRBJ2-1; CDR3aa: CASSYSGSSYNEQFF; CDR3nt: TGTGCCAGCAGTTACTCAGGCAGCTCCTACAATGAGCAGTTCTTC
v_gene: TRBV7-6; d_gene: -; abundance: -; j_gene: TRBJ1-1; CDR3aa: CASSLGQGWTEAFF; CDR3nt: TGTGCCAGCAGCTTGGGGCAGGGGTGGACTGAAGCTTTCTTT
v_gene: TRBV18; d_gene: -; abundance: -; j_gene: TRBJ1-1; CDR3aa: CASSPSLHTGTEAFF; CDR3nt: TGTGCCAGCTCACCTAGCCTACATACGGGGACTGAAGCTTTCTTT
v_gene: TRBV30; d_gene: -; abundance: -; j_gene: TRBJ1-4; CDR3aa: CAWSVTGVDEKLFF; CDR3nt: TGTGCCTGGAGTGTAACGGGAGTAGATGAAAAACTGTTTTTT
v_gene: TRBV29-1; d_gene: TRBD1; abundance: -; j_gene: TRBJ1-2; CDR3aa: CSALDRGWFYGYTF; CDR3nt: TGCAGCGCCTTGGACAGGGGGTGGTTCTATGGCTACACCTTC
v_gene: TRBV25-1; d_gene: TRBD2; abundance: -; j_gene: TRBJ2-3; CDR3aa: CASSAAGTGTDTQYF; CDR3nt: TGTGCCAGCAGTGCAGCGGGAACCGGAACAGATACGCAGTATTTT
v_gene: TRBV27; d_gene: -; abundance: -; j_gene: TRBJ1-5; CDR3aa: CASSLEGWVSNQPQHF; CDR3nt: TGTGCCAGCAGTTTAGAGGGGTGGGTTAGCAATCAGCCCCAGCATTTT
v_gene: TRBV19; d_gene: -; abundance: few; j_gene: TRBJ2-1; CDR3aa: CASSIDVAGEQFF; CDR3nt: TGTGCCAGTAGTATAGATGTAGCAGGTGAGCAGTTCTTC
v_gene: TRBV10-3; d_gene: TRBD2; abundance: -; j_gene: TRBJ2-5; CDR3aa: CAISESLAGGPETQYF; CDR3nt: TGTGCCATCAGTGAGTCATTAGCGGGAGGGCCAGAGACCCAGTACTTC
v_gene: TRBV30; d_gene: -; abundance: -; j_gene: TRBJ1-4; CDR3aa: CAWSPPDARRGKLFF; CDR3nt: TGTGCCTGGAGTCCGCCGGACGCCCGCCGGGGGAAACTGTTTTTT
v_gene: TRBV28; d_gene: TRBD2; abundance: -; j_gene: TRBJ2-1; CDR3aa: CASIVSGGAAYNEQFF; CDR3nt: TGTGCCAGCATTGTTAGCGGGGGGGCCGCCTACAATGAGCAGTTCTTC
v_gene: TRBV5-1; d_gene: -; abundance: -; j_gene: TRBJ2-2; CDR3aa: CASSLPFGTPNTGELFF; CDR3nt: TGCGCCAGCAGCTTGCCGTTTGGAACACCGAACACCGGGGAGCTGTTTTTT
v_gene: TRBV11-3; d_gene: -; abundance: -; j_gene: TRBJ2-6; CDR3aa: CASSLDPSSGANVLTF; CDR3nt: TGTGCCAGCAGCTTAGATCCGAGCTCTGGGGCCAACGTCCTGACTTTC
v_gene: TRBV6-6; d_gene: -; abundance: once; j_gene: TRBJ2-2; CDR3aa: CASSPSVTGELFF; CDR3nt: TGTGCCAGCAGTCCAAGCGTCACCGGGGAGCTGTTTTTT
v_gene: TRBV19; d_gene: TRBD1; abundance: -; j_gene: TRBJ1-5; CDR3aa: CASSDRGSNQPQHF; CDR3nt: TGTGCCAGTAGCGACAGGGGGAGCAATCAGCCCCAGCATTTT
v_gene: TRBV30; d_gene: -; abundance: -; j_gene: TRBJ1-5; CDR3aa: CAWSAGLNNQPQHF; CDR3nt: TGTGCCTGGAGCGCGGGGTTAAACAATCAGCCCCAGCATTTT
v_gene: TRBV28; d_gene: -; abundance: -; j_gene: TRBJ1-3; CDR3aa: CASSLWRGDSGNTIYF; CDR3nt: TGTGCCAGCAGTTTATGGCGGGGGGACTCTGGAAACACCATATATTTT
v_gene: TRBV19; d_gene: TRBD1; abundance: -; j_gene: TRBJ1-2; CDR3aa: CASSRQGRNYGYTF; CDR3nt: TGTGCCAGTAGTCGACAGGGACGGAACTATGGCTACACCTTC
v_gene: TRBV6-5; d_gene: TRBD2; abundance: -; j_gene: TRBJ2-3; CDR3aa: CASSYSAGVLPDTQYF; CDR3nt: TGTGCCAGCAGTTACTCAGCGGGAGTGCTCCCAGATACGCAGTATTTT
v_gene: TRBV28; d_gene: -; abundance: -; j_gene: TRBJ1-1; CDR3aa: CASSEARGWVDTEAFF; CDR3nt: TGTGCCAGCAGCGAAGCCAGAGGGTGGGTGGACACTGAAGCTTTCTTT
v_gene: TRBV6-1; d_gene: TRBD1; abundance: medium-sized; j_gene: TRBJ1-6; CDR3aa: CATLDRAPLHF; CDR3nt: TGTGCCACTTTGGACAGGGCACCCCTCCACTTT
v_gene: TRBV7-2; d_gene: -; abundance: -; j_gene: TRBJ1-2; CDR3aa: CASSSQGGAWGYTF; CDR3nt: TGTGCCAGCAGCTCGCAAGGGGGGGCGTGGGGCTACACCTTC
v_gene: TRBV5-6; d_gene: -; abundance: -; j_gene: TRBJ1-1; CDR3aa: CASSLLRRVNTEAFF; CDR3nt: TGTGCCAGCAGCCTACTTCGCAGGGTTAACACTGAAGCTTTCTTT
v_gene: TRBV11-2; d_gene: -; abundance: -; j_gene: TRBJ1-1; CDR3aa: CASSLGTLNTEAFF; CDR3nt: TGTGCCAGCAGCTTAGGTACCCTTAACACTGAAGCTTTCTTT
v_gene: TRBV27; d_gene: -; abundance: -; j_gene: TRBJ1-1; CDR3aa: CASSLRPTTEAFF; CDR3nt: TGTGCCAGCAGCCTTCGACCGACCACTGAAGCTTTCTTT
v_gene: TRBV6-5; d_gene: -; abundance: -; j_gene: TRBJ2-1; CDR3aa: CASSWRGPYNEQFF; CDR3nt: TGTGCCAGCAGTTGGAGGGGACCTTACAATGAGCAGTTCTTC
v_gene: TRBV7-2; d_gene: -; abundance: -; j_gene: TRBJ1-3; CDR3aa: CASSPRDGGGNTIYF; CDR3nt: TGTGCCAGCAGCCCCCGGGACGGAGGGGGAAACACCATATATTTT
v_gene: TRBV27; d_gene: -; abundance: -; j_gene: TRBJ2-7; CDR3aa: CASSRPQGEQYF; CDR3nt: TGTGCCAGCAGTCGACCTCAGGGGGAGCAGTACTTC
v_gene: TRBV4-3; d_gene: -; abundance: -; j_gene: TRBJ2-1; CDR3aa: CASSQWTAKRGEQFF; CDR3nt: TGCGCCAGCAGCCAATGGACAGCGAAAAGGGGTGAGCAGTTCTTC
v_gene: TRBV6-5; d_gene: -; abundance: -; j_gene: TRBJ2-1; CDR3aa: CASSYSYQQGEQFF; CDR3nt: TGTGCCAGCAGTTACTCCTATCAACAAGGTGAGCAGTTCTTC
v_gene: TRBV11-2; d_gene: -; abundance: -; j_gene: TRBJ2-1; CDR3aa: CASSSRQANMGYEQFF; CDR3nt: TGTGCCAGCAGCTCTAGACAGGCTAACATGGGGTATGAGCAGTTCTTC
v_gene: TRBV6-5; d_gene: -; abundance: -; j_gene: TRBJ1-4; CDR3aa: CASSYVADSNEKLFF; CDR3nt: TGTGCCAGCAGTTACGTGGCAGACTCTAATGAAAAACTGTTTTTT
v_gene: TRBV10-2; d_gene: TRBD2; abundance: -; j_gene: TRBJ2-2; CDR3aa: CASRLAGGNTGELFF; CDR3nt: TGCGCCAGCAGACTAGCGGGAGGGAACACCGGGGAGCTGTTTTTT
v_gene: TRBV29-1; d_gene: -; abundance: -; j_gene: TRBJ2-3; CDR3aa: CSVGLGSLFGTQYF; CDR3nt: TGCAGCGTTGGTTTGGGCAGTCTATTTGGTACGCAGTATTTT
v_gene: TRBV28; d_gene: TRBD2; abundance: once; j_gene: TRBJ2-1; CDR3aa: CASSLKTGTSGYNEQFF; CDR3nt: TGTGCCAGCAGTTTAAAGACCGGGACTAGCGGCTACAATGAGCAGTTCTTC
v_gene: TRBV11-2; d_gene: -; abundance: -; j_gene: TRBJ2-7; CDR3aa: CASSLTSHEQYF; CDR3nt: TGTGCCAGCAGCCTTACTAGTCACGAGCAGTACTTC
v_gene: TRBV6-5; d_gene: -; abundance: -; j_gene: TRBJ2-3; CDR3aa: CASSYRYKDDTQYF; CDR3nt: TGTGCCAGCAGTTACCGGTATAAGGATGATACGCAGTATTTT
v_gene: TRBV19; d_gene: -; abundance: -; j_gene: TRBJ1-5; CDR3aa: CASIGGGFGRPQHF; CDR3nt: TGTGCCAGTATTGGGGGGGGCTTCGGGCGGCCCCAGCATTTT
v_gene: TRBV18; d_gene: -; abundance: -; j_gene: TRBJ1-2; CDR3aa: CASSPKPIESAGHGNYGYTF; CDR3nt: TGTGCCAGCTCACCCAAGCCAATCGAAAGTGCAGGGCACGGGAACTATGGCTACACCTTC
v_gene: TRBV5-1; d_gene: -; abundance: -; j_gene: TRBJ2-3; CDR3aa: CASSSGDSTDTQYF; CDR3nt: TGCGCCAGCAGCTCGGGGGATAGCACAGATACGCAGTATTTT
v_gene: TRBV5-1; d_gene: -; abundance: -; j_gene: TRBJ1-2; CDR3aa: CASSLVIGYGYTF; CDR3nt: TGCGCCAGCAGCCTAGTAATCGGGTATGGCTACACCTTC
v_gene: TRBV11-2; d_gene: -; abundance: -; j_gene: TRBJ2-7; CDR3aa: CASSLAGARNEQYF; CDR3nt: TGTGCCAGCAGCTTAGCGGGGGCGCGGAACGAGCAGTACTTC
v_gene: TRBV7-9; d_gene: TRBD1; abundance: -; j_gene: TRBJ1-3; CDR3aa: CASSQDRGPYSGNTIYF; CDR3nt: TGTGCCAGCAGCCAGGACAGGGGACCCTACTCTGGAAACACCATATATTTT
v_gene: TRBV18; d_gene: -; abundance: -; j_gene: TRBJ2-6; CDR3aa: CASSMGQFSSGANVLTF; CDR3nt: TGTGCCAGCTCGATGGGGCAGTTTTCCTCTGGGGCCAACGTCCTGACTTTC
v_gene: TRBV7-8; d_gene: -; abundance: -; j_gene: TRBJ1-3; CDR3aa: CASSMGGIGGNTIYF; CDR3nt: TGTGCCAGCAGCATGGGGGGAATAGGGGGAAACACCATATATTTT
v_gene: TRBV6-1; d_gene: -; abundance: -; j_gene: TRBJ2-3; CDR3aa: CASSPQTGSLDTQYF; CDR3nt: TGTGCCAGCAGTCCTCAGACCGGGTCCTTAGATACGCAGTATTTT
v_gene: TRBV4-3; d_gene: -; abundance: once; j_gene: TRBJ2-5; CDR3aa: CASSQTGSGGETQYF; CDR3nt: TGCGCCAGCAGCCAGACGGGCAGCGGAGGAGAGACCCAGTACTTC